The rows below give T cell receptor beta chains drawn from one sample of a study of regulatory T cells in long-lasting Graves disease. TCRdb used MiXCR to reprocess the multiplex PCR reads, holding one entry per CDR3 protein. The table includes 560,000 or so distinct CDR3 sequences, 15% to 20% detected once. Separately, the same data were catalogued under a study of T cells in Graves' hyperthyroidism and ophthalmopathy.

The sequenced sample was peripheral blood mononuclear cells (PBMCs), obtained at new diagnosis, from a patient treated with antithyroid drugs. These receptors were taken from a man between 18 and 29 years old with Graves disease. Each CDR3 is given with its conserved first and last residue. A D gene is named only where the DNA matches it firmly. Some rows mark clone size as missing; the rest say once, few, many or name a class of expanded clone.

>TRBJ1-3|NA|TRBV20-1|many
CSARPPGVRGNTIYF
TGCAGTGCTAGACCCCCCGGGGTGAGAGGAAACACCATATATTTT
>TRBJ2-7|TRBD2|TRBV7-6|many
CASSPRGERGYEQYF
TGTGCCAGCAGCCCCCGGGGGGAGCGGGGCTACGAGCAGTACTTC
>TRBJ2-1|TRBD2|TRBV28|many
CASSSPGTNYNEQFF
TGTGCCAGCAGTTCCCCCGGGACTAACTACAATGAGCAGTTCTTC
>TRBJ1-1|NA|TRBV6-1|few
CASWGLTNTEAFF
TGTGCCAGCTGGGGTTTGACGAACACTGAAGCTTTCTTT
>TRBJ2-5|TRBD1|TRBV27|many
CASSVRGSPETQYF
TGTGCCAGCAGTGTCAGGGGGTCCCCAGAGACCCAGTACTTC
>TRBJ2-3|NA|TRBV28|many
CATLGGTQYF
TGTGCCACCCTGGGGGGTACGCAGTATTTT
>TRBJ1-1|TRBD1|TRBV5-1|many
CASSLGDRGNTEAFF
TGCGCCAGCAGCTTGGGGGACAGGGGGAACACTGAAGCTTTCTTT
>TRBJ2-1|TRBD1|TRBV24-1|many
CATSDGQVGPYNEQFF
TGTGCCACCAGTGATGGACAGGTTGGCCCCTACAATGAGCAGTTCTTC
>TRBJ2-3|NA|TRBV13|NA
CASSLVTGATDTQYF
TGTGCCAGCAGCTTAGTAACCGGGGCCACAGATACGCAGTATTTT
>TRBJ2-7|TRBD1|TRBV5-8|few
CASARDRASYEQYF
TGTGCCAGCGCCAGGGACAGGGCATCCTACGAGCAGTACTTC
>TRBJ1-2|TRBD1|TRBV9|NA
CASSVEEGAGYGYTF
TGTGCCAGCAGCGTAGAAGAGGGGGCCGGCTATGGCTACACCTTC
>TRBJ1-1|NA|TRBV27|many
CASSDTADTEAFF
TGTGCCAGCAGCGATACGGCGGACACTGAAGCTTTCTTT
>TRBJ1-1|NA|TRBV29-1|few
CSGRNTEAFF
TGCAGCGGTCGAAACACTGAAGCTTTCTTT
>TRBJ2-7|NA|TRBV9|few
CASSPTRSSTALEQYF
TGTGCCAGCAGCCCCACTCGGAGCAGTACCGCCCTCGAGCAGTACTTC
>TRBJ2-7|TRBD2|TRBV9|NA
CASSVGPGTSFDEQYF
TGTGCCAGCAGCGTGGGACCCGGGACTAGTTTCGACGAGCAGTACTTC
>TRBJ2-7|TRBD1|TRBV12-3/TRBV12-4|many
CASSLRQGHYEQYF
TGTGCCAGCAGCCTCCGACAGGGGCACTACGAGCAGTACTTC
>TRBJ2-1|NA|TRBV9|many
CASSVGVGWGNEQFF
TGTGCCAGCAGCGTAGGAGTTGGCTGGGGAAATGAGCAGTTCTTC
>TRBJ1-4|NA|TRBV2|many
CASSEEGGEKLFF
TGTGCCAGCAGTGAAGAGGGGGGTGAAAAACTGTTTTTT
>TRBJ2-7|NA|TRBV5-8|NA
CASSLQLLGGPYEQYF
TGTGCCAGCAGCTTGCAATTACTGGGGGGCCCCTACGAGCAGTACTTC
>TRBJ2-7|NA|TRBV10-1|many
CASTHHYDYEQYF
TGCGCCAGCACCCATCACTACGACTACGAGCAGTACTTC
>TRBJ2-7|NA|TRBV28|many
CASIGRGRYEQYF
TGTGCCAGCATCGGCAGGGGGAGGTACGAGCAGTACTTC
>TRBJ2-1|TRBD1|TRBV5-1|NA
CASIPGTGSSYNEQFF
TGCGCCAGCATACCCGGGACAGGGAGCTCCTACAATGAGCAGTTCTTC
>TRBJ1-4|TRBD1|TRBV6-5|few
CASSSGTGQNEKLFF
TGTGCCAGCAGTTCGGGGACAGGGCAAAATGAAAAACTGTTTTTT
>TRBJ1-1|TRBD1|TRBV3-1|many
CASSYGQGGSAFF
TGTGCCAGCAGCTACGGACAGGGGGGGAGTGCTTTCTTT
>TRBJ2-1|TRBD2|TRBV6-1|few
CASSEAPSGRGQFF
TGTGCCAGCAGTGAAGCGCCTAGCGGGAGGGGGCAGTTCTTC
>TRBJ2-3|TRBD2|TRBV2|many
CASITAGGVTDTQYF
TGTGCCAGCATTACGGCGGGAGGCGTCACAGATACGCAGTATTTT
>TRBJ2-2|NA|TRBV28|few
CASSGLAGTGELFF
TGTGCCAGCAGTGGGCTAGCAGGCACCGGGGAGCTGTTTTTT
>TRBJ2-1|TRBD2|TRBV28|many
CATHSGRGYNEQFF
TGTGCCACCCATAGCGGGAGAGGATACAATGAGCAGTTCTTC
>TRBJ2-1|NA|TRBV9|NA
CASSVVGRPSYNEQFF
TGTGCCAGCAGCGTAGTAGGGAGACCCTCCTACAATGAGCAGTTCTTC
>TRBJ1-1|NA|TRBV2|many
CASSGDGLEAFF
TGTGCCAGCAGTGGGGACGGACTCGAAGCTTTCTTT
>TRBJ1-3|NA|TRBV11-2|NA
CAGSYFRESSGNTIYF
TGTGCCGGCAGCTATTTCAGGGAATCTTCTGGAAACACCATATATTTT
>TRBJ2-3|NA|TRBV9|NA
CASSVGGTGTDTQYF
TGTGCCAGCAGCGTAGGCGGGACTGGCACAGATACGCAGTATTTT
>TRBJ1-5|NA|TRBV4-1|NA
CASSQVYSNQPQHF
TGCGCCAGCAGCCAAGTTTATAGCAATCAGCCCCAGCATTTT
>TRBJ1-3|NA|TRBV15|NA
CATSRGPGGAGNTIYF
TGTGCCACCAGCAGAGGTCCGGGGGGAGCTGGAAACACCATATATTTT
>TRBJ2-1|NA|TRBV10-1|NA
CASSPTVRRTLGYNEQFF
TGCGCCAGCAGCCCGACCGTTCGCAGGACCCTTGGGTACAATGAGCAGTTCTTC
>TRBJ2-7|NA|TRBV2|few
CANNPGPTYEQYF
TGTGCCAACAACCCAGGGCCCACATACGAGCAGTACTTC
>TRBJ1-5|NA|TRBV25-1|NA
CASSPAGRTQPQHF
TGTGCCAGCAGCCCGGCGGGCAGAACTCAGCCCCAGCATTTT
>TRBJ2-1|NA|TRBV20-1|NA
CSARRRDGNNEQFF
TGCAGTGCTAGACGCCGGGACGGCAACAATGAGCAGTTCTTC
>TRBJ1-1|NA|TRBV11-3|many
CASSGIPGSEAFF
TGTGCCAGCAGCGGGATTCCCGGGTCTGAAGCTTTCTTT
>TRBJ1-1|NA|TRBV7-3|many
CASSTDRRDTEAFF
TGTGCCAGCAGCACCGACAGGCGCGACACTGAAGCTTTCTTT
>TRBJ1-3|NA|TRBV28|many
CASSSDLTEPPGNTIYF
TGTGCCAGCAGCTCCGACCTGACCGAGCCTCCTGGAAACACCATATATTTT
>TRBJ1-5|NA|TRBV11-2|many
CASSSPTFSGQPQHF
TGTGCCAGCAGCTCGCCCACTTTCTCGGGTCAGCCCCAGCATTTT
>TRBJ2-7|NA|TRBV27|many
CASSEGQAGYEQYF
TGTGCCAGCAGTGAGGGGCAGGCCGGATACGAGCAGTACTTC
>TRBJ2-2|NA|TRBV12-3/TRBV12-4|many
CASSPGTSNTGELFF
TGTGCCAGCAGCCCCGGGACATCGAACACCGGGGAGCTGTTTTTT
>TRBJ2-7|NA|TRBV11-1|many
CASSSADYEQYF
TGTGCCAGCAGCTCGGCAGACTACGAGCAGTACTTC
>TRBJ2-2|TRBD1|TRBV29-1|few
CSVAGGAGTGELFF
TGCAGCGTTGCAGGGGGCGCGGGAACCGGGGAGCTGTTTTTT
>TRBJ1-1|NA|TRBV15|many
CATSRLDTEAFF
TGTGCCACCAGCAGACTTGACACTGAAGCTTTCTTT
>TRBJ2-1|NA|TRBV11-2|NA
CASSHLGVDNEQFF
TGTGCCAGCAGCCACCTCGGGGTTGACAATGAGCAGTTCTTC
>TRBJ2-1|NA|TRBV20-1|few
CSARDIPTSNEQFF
TGCAGTGCTAGAGATATCCCCACTAGCAATGAGCAGTTCTTC
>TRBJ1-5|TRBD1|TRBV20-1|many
CSAWDRGTSNQPQHF
TGCAGTGCTTGGGACAGGGGAACTAGCAATCAGCCCCAGCATTTT
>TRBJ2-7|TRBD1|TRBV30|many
CAWSRDRDFYEQYF
TGTGCCTGGAGTAGGGACAGGGACTTCTACGAGCAGTACTTC